This TCR beta chain was recorded in a study of regulatory T cells in long-lasting Graves disease. Study overall: The criterion for persistent Graves' disease was over 5 years of antithyroid drugs with positive TSH receptor antibodies.

Regarding time point: persistent/refractory GD, antithyroid drugs over 5 years with positive TRAb. The authors made the TCR library using RNA they extracted from PBMCs. CDR3-region Arm-PCR and iRepertoire HTBI primers produced the TCR beta libraries. TCRdb reprocessed the multiplex PCR reads with MiXCR, giving one entry per CDR3 protein. The sample shows a few hundred thousand distinct CDR3 sequences, about 22% of them seen only once. Per the germline V gene, CDR1 is MDHEN and CDR2 is SYDVKM. The CDR3 is 11 amino acids. V was cut by 5 bases and J by 7 bases, with 9 bases left in between. Regarding this clonotype: No antigen is known for it.

Findings and limits, study-wide: Blood alone, not thyroid tissue, was studied. Segments TRBV28, TRBJ1-2 and TRBJ2-5 showed preferential usage in persistent disease. Persistent Graves' patients showed reduced TCR diversity versus newly diagnosed patients.

This clonotype was obtained from a female donor with Graves disease. Sequences were derived from peripheral blood mononuclear cells (PBMCs), sampled when the disease was refractory, from a patient treated with antithyroid drugs. This chain joins TRBV28 and TRBJ2-7; D remains unclear. The DNA of the CDR3 is TGTGCCAGCAGTGATAAAGAAGAGCAGTACTTC. Translated: CASSDKEEQYF.